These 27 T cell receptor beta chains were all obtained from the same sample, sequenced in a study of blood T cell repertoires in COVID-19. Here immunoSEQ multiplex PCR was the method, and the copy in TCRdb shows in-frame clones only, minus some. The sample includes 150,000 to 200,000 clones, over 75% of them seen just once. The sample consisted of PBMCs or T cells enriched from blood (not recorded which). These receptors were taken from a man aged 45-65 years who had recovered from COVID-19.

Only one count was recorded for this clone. CDR3 protein: CASPGQLEQYF. DNA for the CDR3: TGTGCCAGCCCGGGTCAACTAGAGCAGTACTTC. The genes are TRBV5-8 and TRBJ2-7; D unclear. This CDR3 contains 11 residues. The V end was cut by 7 bases, the J end by 7 bases, with 12 bases between. Germline values: CDR1 SGHTS, CDR2 YDEGEE.

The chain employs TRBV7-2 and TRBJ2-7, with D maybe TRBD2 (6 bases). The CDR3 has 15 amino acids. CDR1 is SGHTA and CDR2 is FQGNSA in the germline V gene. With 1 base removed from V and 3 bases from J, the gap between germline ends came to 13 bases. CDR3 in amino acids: CASSLGGAGGYEQYF. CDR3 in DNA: TGTGCCAGCAGCTTAGGAGGGGCCGGGGGCTACGAGCAGTACTTC.

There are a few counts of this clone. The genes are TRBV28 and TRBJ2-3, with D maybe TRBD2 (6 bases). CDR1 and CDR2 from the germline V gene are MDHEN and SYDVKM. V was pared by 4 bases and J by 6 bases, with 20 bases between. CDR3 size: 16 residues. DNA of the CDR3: TGTGCCAGCAGTTCCCCACTAGCAAGCGATCTGGATACGCAGTATTTT. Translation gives CASSSPLASDLDTQYF. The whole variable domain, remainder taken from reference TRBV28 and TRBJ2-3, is DVKVTQSSRYLVKRTGEKVFLECVQDMDHENMFWYRQDPGLGLRLIYFSYDVKMKEKGDIPEGYSVSREKKERFSLILESASTNQTSMYLCASSSPLASDLDTQYFGPGTRLTVL.

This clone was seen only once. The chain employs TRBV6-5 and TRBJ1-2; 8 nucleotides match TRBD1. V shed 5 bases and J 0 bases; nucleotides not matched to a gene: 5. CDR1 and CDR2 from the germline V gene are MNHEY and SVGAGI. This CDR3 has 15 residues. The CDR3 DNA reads TGTGCCAGCAGTCCACAGGGGGGGGCTAACTATGGCTACACCTTC. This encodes CASSPQGGANYGYTF.

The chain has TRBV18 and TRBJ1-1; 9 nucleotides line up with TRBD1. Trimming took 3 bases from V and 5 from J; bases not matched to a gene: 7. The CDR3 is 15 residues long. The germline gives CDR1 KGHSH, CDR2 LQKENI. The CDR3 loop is CASSPRTGGLTEAFF. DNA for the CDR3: TGTGCCAGCTCACCGCGAACAGGGGGCCTGACTGAAGCTTTCTTT.

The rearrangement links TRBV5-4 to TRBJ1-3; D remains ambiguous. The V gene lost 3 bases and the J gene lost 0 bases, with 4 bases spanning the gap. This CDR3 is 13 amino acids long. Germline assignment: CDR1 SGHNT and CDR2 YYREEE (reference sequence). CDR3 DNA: TGTGCCAGCAGCTACACCTCTGGAAACACCATATATTTT. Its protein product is CASSYTSGNTIYF.

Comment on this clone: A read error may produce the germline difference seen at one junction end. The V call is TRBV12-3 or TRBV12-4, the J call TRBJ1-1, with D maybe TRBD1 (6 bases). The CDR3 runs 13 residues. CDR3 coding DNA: TGTGCCAGCAGCTTAGTGACGGGGGGCGCAGCTTTCTTT. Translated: CASSLVTGGAAFF.

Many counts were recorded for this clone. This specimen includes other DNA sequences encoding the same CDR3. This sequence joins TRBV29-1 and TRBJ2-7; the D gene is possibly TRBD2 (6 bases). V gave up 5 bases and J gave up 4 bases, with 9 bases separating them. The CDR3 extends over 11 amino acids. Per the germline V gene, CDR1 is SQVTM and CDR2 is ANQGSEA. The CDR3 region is CSVFGGYEQYF. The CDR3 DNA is TGCAGCGTTTTCGGGGGTTACGAGCAGTACTTC.

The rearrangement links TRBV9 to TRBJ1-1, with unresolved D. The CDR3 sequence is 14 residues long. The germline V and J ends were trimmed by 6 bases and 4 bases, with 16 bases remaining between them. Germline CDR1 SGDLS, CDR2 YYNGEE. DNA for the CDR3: TGTGCCAGCAACGTTATCGGTAGGAGCACTGAAGCTTTCTTT. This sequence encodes CASNVIGRSTEAFF.

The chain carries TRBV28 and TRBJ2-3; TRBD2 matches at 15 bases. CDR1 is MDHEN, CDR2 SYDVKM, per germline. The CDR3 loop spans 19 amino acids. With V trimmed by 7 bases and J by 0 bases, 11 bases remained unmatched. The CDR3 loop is CASTPGTSGRSISTDTQYF. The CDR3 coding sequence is TGTGCCAGCACCCCCGGGACTAGCGGGAGGTCCATTAGCACAGATACGCAGTATTTT. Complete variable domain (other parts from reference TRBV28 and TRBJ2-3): DVKVTQSSRYLVKRTGEKVFLECVQDMDHENMFWYRQDPGLGLRLIYFSYDVKMKEKGDIPEGYSVSREKKERFSLILESASTNQTSMYLCASTPGTSGRSISTDTQYFGPGTRLTVL.

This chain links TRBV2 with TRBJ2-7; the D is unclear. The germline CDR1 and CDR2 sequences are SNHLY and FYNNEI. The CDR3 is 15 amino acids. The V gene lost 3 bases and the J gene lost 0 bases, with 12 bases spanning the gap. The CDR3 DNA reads TGTGCCAGCAGTGACGTGATTAGGAGCTCCTACGAGCAGTACTTC. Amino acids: CASSDVIRSSYEQYF.

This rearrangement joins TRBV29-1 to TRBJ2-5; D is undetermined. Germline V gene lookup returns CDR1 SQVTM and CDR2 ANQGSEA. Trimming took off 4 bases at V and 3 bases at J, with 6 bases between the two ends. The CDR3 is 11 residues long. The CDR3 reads CSVVGEETQYF. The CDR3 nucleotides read TGCAGCGTTGTTGGAGAAGAGACCCAGTACTTC.

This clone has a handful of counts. CDR3 sequence: CASSSGTGGAGYTF. The CDR3 DNA follows: TGTGCCAGCAGTTCAGGGACAGGGGGCGCTGGCTACACCTTC. This sequence joins TRBV7-3 and TRBJ1-2, with 12 bases fitting TRBD1. The germline gives CDR1 SGHTA, CDR2 FQGTGA. V was clipped by 6 bases and J by 7 bases; unmatched bases: 6. The CDR3 consists of 14 residues.

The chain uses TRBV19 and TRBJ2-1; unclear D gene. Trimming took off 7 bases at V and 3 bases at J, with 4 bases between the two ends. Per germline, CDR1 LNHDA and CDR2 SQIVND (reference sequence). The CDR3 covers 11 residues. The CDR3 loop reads CASTLYNEQFF. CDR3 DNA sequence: TGTGCCAGTACCCTCTACAATGAGCAGTTCTTC. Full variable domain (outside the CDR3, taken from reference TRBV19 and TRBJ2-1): DGGITQSPKYLFRKEGQNVTLSCEQNLNHDAMYWYRQDPGQGLRLIYYSQIVNDFQKGDIAEGYSVSREKKESFPLTVTSAQKNPTAFYLCASTLYNEQFFGPGTRLTVL.

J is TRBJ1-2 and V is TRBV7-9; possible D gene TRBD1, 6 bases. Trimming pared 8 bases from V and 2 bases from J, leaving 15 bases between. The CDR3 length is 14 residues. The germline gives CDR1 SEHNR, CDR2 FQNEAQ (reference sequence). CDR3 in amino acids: CASVQGQANYGYTF. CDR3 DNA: TGTGCCAGCGTACAGGGCCAAGCCAACTATGGCTACACCTTC.

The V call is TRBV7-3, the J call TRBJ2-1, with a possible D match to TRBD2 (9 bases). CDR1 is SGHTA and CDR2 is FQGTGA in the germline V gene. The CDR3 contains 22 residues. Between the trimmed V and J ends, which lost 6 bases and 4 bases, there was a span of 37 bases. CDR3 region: CASSSSLGQGRIGLAGYNEQFF. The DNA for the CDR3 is TGTGCCAGCAGTTCTTCCCTCGGACAGGGTAGAATTGGGCTAGCGGGGTACAATGAGCAGTTCTTC.

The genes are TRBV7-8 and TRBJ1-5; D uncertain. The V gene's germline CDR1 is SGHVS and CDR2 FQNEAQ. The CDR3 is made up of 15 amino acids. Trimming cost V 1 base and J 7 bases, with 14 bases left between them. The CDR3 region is CASSLDVGEGQPQHF. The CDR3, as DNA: TGTGCCAGCAGCTTAGATGTCGGCGAGGGACAGCCCCAGCATTTT.

This CDR3 reads CASSETGATEAFF. The DNA for the CDR3 is TGTGCCAGCAGTGAAACAGGAGCCACTGAAGCTTTCTTT. The rearrangement joins TRBV2 to TRBJ1-1; D is perhaps TRBD1 (5 bases). The V gene's germline CDR1 is SNHLY and CDR2 FYNNEI. The CDR3 covers 13 residues. Trimming shortened V by 2 bases and J by 4 bases, and 8 bases separated the two germline ends.

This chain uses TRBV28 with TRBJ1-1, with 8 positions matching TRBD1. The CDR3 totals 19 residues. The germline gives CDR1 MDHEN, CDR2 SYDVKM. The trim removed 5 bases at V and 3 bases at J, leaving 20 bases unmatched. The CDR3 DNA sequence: TGTGCCAGCAGTGAACCGGGACAGGCGATCCAAGGAACGGACACTGAAGCTTTCTTT. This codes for CASSEPGQAIQGTDTEAFF. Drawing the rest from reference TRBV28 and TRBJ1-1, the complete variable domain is DVKVTQSSRYLVKRTGEKVFLECVQDMDHENMFWYRQDPGLGLRLIYFSYDVKMKEKGDIPEGYSVSREKKERFSLILESASTNQTSMYLCASSEPGQAIQGTDTEAFFGQGTRLTVV.

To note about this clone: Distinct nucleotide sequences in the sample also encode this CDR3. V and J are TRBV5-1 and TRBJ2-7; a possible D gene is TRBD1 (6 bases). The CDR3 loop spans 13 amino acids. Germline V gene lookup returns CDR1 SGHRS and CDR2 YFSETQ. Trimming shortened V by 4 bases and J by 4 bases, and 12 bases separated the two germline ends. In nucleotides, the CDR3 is TGCGCCAGCAGCCCCCAGGGGTCATACGAGCAGTACTTC. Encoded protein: CASSPQGSYEQYF.

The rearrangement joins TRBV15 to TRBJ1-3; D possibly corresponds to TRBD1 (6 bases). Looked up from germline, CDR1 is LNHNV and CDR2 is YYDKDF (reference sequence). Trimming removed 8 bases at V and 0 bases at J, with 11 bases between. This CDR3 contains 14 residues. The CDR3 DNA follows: TGTGCCACCGAAGGGGGTTTCTCTGGAAACACCATATATTTT. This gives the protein CATEGGFSGNTIYF.

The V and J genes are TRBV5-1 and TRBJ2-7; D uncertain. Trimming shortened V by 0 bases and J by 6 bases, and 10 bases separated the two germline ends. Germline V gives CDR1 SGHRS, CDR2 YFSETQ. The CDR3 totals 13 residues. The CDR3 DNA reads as TGCGCCAGCAGCTTGGGAACAGCCGGCGAGCAGTACTTC. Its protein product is CASSLGTAGEQYF.

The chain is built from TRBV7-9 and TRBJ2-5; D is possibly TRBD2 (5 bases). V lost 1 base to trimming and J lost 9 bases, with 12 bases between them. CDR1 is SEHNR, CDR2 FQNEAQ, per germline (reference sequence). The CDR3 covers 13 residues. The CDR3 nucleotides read TGTGCCAGCAGCTTAGGAGGTGCGGAGGCCCAGTACTTC. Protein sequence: CASSLGGAEAQYF.

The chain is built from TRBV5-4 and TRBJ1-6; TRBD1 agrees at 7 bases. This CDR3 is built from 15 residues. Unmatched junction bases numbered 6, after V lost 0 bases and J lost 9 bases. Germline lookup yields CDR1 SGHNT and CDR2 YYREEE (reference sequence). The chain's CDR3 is CASSLVPGGGSPLHF. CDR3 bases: TGTGCCAGCAGCTTGGTTCCAGGGGGTGGTTCACCCCTCCACTTT.

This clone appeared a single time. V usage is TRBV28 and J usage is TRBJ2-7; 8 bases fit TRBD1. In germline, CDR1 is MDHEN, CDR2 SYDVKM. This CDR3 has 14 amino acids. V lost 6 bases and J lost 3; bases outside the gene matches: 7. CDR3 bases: TGTGCCAGCAGGGGACAGGCGCCATTCTACGAGCAGTACTTC. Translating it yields CASRGQAPFYEQYF.

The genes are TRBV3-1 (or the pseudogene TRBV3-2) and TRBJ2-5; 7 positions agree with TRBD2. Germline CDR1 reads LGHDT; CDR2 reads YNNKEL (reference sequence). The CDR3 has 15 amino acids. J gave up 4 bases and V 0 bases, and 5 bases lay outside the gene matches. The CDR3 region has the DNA TGTGCCAGCAGCCAAGATGCGACTAGCAGAGAGACCCAGTACTTC. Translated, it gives CASSQDATSRETQYF.

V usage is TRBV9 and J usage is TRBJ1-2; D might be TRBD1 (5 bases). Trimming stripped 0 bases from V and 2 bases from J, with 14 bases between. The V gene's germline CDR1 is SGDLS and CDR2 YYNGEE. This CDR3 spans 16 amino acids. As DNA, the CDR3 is TGTGCCAGCAGCGTAGCTTACGGGGGGACCAACTATGGCTACACCTTC. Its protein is CASSVAYGGTNYGYTF.